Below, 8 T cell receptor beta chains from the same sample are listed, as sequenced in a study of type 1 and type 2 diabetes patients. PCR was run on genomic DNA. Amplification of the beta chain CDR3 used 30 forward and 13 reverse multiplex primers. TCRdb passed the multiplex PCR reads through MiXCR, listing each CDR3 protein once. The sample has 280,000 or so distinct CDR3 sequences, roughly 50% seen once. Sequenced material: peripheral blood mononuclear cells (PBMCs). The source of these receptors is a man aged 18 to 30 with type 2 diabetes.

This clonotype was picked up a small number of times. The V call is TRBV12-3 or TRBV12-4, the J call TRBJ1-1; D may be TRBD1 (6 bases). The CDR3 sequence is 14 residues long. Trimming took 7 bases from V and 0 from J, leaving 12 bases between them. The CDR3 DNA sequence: TGTGCCAGCAAGGGGGAGTCGGTGAACACTGAAGCTTTCTTT. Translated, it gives CASKGESVNTEAFF.

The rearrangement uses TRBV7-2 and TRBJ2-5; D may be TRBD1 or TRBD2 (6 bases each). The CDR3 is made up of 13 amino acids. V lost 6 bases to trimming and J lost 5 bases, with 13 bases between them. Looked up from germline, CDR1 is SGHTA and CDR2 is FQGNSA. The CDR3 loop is CASRQRGAETQYF. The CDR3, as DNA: TGTGCCAGCAGGCAGAGGGGGGCGGAGACCCAGTACTTC.

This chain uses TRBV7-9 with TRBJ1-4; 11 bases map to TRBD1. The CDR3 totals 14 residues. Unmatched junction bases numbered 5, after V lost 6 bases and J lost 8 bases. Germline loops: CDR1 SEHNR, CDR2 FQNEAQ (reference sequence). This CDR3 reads CASSRDRGDEKLFF. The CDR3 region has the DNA TGTGCCAGCAGTCGGGACAGGGGGGACGAAAAACTGTTTTTT.

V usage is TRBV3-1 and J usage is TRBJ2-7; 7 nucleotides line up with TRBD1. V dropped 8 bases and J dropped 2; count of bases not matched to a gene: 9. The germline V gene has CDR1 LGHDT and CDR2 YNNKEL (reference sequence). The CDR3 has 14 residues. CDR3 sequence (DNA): TGTGCCAGCGGTCCCGGGACAGATACCTACGAGCAGTACTTC. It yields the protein CASGPGTDTYEQYF.

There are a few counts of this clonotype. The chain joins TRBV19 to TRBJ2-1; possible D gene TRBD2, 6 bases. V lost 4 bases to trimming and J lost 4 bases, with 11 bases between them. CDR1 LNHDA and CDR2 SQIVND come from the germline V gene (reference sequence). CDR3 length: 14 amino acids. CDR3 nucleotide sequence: TGTGCCAGTAGTAGTCTAGCGTATTACAATGAGCAGTTCTTC. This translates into CASSSLAYYNEQFF.

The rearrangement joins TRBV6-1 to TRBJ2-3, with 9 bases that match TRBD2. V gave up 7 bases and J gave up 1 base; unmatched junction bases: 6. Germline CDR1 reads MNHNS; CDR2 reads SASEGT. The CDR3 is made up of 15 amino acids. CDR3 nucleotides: TGTGCCAGCAACGGCGGGGGGGCCGGCACAGATACGCAGTATTTT. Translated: CASNGGGAGTDTQYF.

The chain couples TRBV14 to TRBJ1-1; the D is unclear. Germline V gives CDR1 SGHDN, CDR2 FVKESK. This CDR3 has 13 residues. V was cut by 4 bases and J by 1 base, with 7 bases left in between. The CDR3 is CASSPGTNTEAFF. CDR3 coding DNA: TGTGCCAGCAGCCCTGGTACGAACACTGAAGCTTTCTTT.

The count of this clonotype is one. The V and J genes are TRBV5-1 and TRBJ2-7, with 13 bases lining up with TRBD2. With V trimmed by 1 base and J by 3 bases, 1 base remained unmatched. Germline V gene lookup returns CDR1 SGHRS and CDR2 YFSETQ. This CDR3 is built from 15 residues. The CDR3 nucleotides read TGCGCCAGCAGCTTGACTAGCGGGAGGGTCTACGAGCAGTACTTC. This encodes CASSLTSGRVYEQYF.